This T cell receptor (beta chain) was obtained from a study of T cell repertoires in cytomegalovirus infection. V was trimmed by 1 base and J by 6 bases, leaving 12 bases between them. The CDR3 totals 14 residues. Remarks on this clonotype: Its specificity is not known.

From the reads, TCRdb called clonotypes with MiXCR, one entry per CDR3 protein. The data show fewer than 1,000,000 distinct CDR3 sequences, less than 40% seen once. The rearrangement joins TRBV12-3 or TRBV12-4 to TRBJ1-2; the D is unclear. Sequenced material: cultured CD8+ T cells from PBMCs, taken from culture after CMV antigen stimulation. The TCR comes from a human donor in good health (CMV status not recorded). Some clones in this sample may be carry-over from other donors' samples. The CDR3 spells CASSLGGSPNGYTF. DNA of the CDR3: TGTGCCAGCAGTTTAGGAGGCTCGCCCAATGGCTACACCTTC.